Presented here are 26 T cell receptor beta chains from one specimen sequenced in a study of blood T cells in healthy people across ages. A second roughly 6 to 11 cycle PCR used barcoded and J-beta primers. TCRdb independently ran MiXCR on the 5' RACE reads; one entry per CDR3 protein. The table has 1.5 million to 2 million distinct CDR3 sequences, roughly 32% seen once. The specimen was blood. Source of these receptors: a woman aged 25 to 39 in good health.

This clonotype was observed many times. This chain links TRBV29-1 with TRBJ2-7, with TRBD2 identical over 11 bases. The CDR3 spans 13 residues. CDR1 and CDR2 (germline): SQVTM, ANQGSEA. Losses at the gene ends were 7 bases for V and 3 bases for J; bases not matched to a gene: 5. CDR3 protein: CSAETSGIYEQYF. CDR3 nucleotides: TGCAGCGCTGAGACTAGCGGGATCTACGAGCAGTACTTC.

In the case of this clonotype: The germline gene is not matched at one end of the junction; a read error may be the cause. The chain is built from TRBV9 and TRBJ2-3; no clear D. CDR1 is SGDLS, CDR2 YYNGEE, per germline. The CDR3 loop spans 15 amino acids. The CDR3, as DNA: TGTGCCAGCAGCGTAGAAAGGAGATTCACAGATACACAGTATTTT. This translates into CASSVERRFTDTQYF.

This chain connects TRBV5-4 to TRBJ2-3; 9 bases fit TRBD2. The V and J ends lost 0 bases and 0 bases, in that order; junction bases with no gene match: 11. CDR3 length: 19 amino acids. Germline V gene lookup returns CDR1 SGHNT and CDR2 YYREEE (reference sequence). CDR3 sequence: CASSLAGGGTSISTDTQYF. CDR3 in DNA: TGTGCCAGCAGCTTGGCCGGGGGGGGGACTAGCATCAGCACAGATACGCAGTATTTT. The full variable domain, in which reference TRBV5-4 and TRBJ2-3 provide the parts outside the CDR3, is ETGVTQSPTHLIKTRGQQVTLRCSSQSGHNTVSWYQQALGQGPQFIFQYYREEENGRGNFPPRFSGLQFPNYSSELNVNALELDDSALYLCASSLAGGGTSISTDTQYFGPGTRLTVL.

The table lists this clonotype with a count of one. The chain links TRBV4-1 to TRBJ2-3, with unresolved D. The V end lost 1 base, the J end lost 7 bases, and 18 bases lay between the germline ends. The CDR3 totals 16 residues. Germline loops: CDR1 MGHRA, CDR2 YSYEKL. CDR3 bases: TGCGCCAGCAGCCAAGTTACGGAATCCCTTGGGAATACGCAGTATTTT. It is translated as CASSQVTESLGNTQYF.

The chain couples TRBV12-3 or TRBV12-4 to TRBJ2-1; D call uncertain. There are 16 residues in the CDR3. The V end was cut by 5 bases, the J end by 0 bases, with 14 bases between. The CDR3 DNA reads TGTGCCAGCAGTGCCGTGGACGGCAGCTCCTACAATGAGCAGTTCTTC. This sequence encodes CASSAVDGSSYNEQFF.

The V and J genes are TRBV18 and TRBJ2-5, with D uncertain. From germline, CDR1 is KGHSH and CDR2 LQKENI. The CDR3 length is 15 residues. Deletions cut 2 bases from V and 5 bases from J, with 15 bases between. In DNA, the CDR3 is TGTGCCAGCTCACCAAGCTTGGCCCCCCGTGAGACCCAGTACTTC. Its protein product is CASSPSLAPRETQYF.

The chain employs TRBV9 and TRBJ1-6, with 7 bases aligning to TRBD1. Germline values: CDR1 SGDLS, CDR2 YYNGEE. V lost 2 bases, J lost 8 bases, and 7 bases stayed unmatched. The CDR3 runs to 15 residues. This chain's CDR3 is CASSVQTGPYSPLHF. The CDR3 region has the DNA TGTGCCAGCAGCGTCCAGACAGGGCCGTATTCACCCCTCCACTTT.

Here the CDR3 DNA reads TGTGCCAGCTCCAACCCGGCGGGGGCAAGCACAGATACGCAGTATTTT. Its translation is CASSNPAGASTDTQYF. The chain recombines TRBV6-1 with TRBJ2-3, with TRBD2 as a possible D gene (7 bases). Germline V gene data show CDR1 as MNHNS and CDR2 as SASEGT. This CDR3 has 16 amino acids. Between the trimmed V and J ends, which lost 8 bases and 0 bases, there was a span of 18 bases.

This clonotype was seen repeatedly, ten times or more. Here the CDR3 reads CASSPGTGAYGYTF. The CDR3 region has the DNA TGTGCCAGCAGTCCCGGGACAGGGGCCTATGGCTACACCTTC. The chain joins TRBV7-3 to TRBJ1-2; 10 bases agree with TRBD1. V shed 6 bases and J 4 bases; nucleotides not matched to a gene: 5. This CDR3 comprises 14 residues. Germline V gene data show CDR1 as SGHTA and CDR2 as FQGTGA. The whole variable domain, filled in from reference TRBV7-3 and TRBJ1-2, reads GAGVSQTPSNKVTEKGKYVELRCDPISGHTALYWYRQSLGQGPEFLIYFQGTGAADDSGLPNDRFFAVRPEGSVSTLKIQRTERGDSAVYLCASSPGTGAYGYTFGSGTRLTVV.

As to this clonotype: One end of the junction fails to match germline, which may point to a read error. The chain joins TRBV29-1 to TRBJ2-3; perhaps D is TRBD1 or TRBD2 (5 bases each). Germline V gene sequence: CDR1 SQVTM, CDR2 ANQGSEA. This CDR3 is 14 amino acids long. The chain's CDR3 is CGVVGTKLGDTQYF. Here the CDR3 DNA reads TGCGGCGTTGTGGGGACGAAATTGGGAGATACGCAGTATTTT.

This clonotype was picked up a small number of times. The chain couples TRBV10-1 to TRBJ2-2; unclear D gene. Deletions cut 4 bases from V and 6 bases from J, with 9 bases between. CDR1 and CDR2 from the germline V gene are WNHNN and SYGVQD (reference sequence). This CDR3 has 13 residues. CDR3: CASSAYKAGELFF. For the CDR3, the DNA is TGCGCCAGCAGTGCCTATAAGGCCGGGGAGCTGTTTTTT.

The CDR3 here is CSATTGASYEQYF. CDR3 DNA sequence: TGCAGTGCTACGACAGGGGCCTCCTACGAGCAGTACTTC. This sequence joins TRBV20-1 and TRBJ2-7; TRBD1 matches at 8 bases. The CDR3 runs 13 residues. V lost 4 bases and J lost 0; bases outside the gene matches: 2. The germline gives CDR1 DFQATT, CDR2 SNEGSKA (reference sequence).

This clonotype was counted a few times. The chain combines TRBV28 with TRBJ2-7, with 7 bases identical to TRBD2. After removal of 6 bases from V and 0 bases from J, the junction contained 5 bases not matched to a gene. Per germline, CDR1 MDHEN and CDR2 SYDVKM. The CDR3 is made up of 14 amino acids. The CDR3 protein is CASSGRLSSYEQYF. As DNA, the CDR3 is TGTGCCAGCAGCGGGAGGCTGAGCTCCTACGAGCAGTACTTC.

Notes on this clonotype: The junction departs from germline at one end; a sequencing error may be responsible. The chain joins TRBV3-1 to TRBJ2-5; either TRBD1 or TRBD2 may supply D (5 bases each). This CDR3 comprises 19 residues. Per germline, CDR1 LGHDT and CDR2 YNNKEL (reference sequence). The CDR3 is CASSQVLPRGRQYQETQYF. In nucleotides, the CDR3 is TGTGCCAGCAGCCAAGTTCTCCCCCGGGGTAGACAGTACCAAGAGACTCAGTACTTC.

The chain has TRBV6-1 and TRBJ2-5; D might be TRBD2 (6 bases). The germline gives CDR1 MNHNS, CDR2 SASEGT. V was clipped by 5 bases and J by 2 bases, with 12 bases between them. The CDR3 has 14 residues. CDR3: CASSYGSGQETQYF. CDR3 nucleotides: TGTGCCAGCAGTTATGGCAGCGGGCAAGAGACCCAGTACTTC.

The rearrangement joins TRBV3-1 to TRBJ2-3; no reliable D call. Germline V gene data show CDR1 as LGHDT and CDR2 as YNNKEL (reference sequence). This CDR3 spans 17 amino acids. V lost 0 bases, J lost 1 base, and 14 bases lay in between. The CDR3 spells CASSQDVGLIGTDTQYF. The CDR3 region has the DNA TGTGCCAGCAGCCAAGATGTAGGGCTGATCGGCACAGATACGCAGTATTTT.

This clonotype was seen only a few times. V gene TRBV7-9 combines with J gene TRBJ2-4, with unresolved D. Germline CDR1 SEHNR, CDR2 FQNEAQ (reference sequence). V lost 4 bases to trimming and J lost 9 bases, with 13 bases between them. This CDR3 has 13 amino acids. The CDR3 DNA is TGTGCCAGCAGCTGGGCATATAGTAGCATTCAGTACTTC. Translated, it gives CASSWAYSSIQYF.

The chain combines TRBV7-2 with TRBJ2-4, with D unclear. V gave up 3 bases and J gave up 10 bases, with 16 bases separating them. Germline V gene sequence: CDR1 SGHTA, CDR2 FQGNSA. This CDR3 contains 14 residues. CDR3: CASSFDTISGIQYF. The CDR3 bases are TGTGCCAGCAGCTTTGATACGATAAGTGGTATTCAGTACTTC.

This clonotype was seen more than once but under ten times. The chain couples TRBV7-6 to TRBJ2-3; 7 bases map to TRBD2. CDR3 length equals 16 residues. CDR1 is SGHVS and CDR2 is FNYEAQ in the germline V gene. Trimming removed 2 bases from V and 0 bases from J; junction bases left unmatched: 5. The CDR3 sequence is CASSLFPSGSTDTQYF. As DNA, the CDR3 is TGTGCCAGCAGCTTATTTCCTAGCGGTAGCACAGATACGCAGTATTTT.

The chain employs TRBV6-1 and TRBJ2-7, with no clear D. The V end lost 10 bases, the J end lost 5 bases, and 15 bases lay between the germline ends. This CDR3 is 12 amino acids long. Germline CDR1 reads MNHNS; CDR2 reads SASEGT. The CDR3 nucleotides are TGTGCCATTAGATCGGGTACCCACGAGCAGTACTTC. This codes for CAIRSGTHEQYF.

The gene calls are TRBV5-1 and TRBJ2-5, with 10 bases aligning to TRBD2. CDR1 is SGHRS, CDR2 YFSETQ, per germline. This CDR3 region has 15 residues. V was clipped by 2 bases and J by 4 bases; unmatched bases: 5. Here the CDR3 reads CASSLAGGTRETQYF. The CDR3 nucleotides read TGCGCCAGCAGCTTAGCGGGGGGGACCAGAGAGACCCAGTACTTC.

The rearrangement links TRBV27 to TRBJ2-5, with unresolved D. Trimming cost V 6 bases and J 9 bases, with 20 bases left between them. The CDR3 runs 14 residues. The germline gives CDR1 MNHEY, CDR2 SMNVEV (reference sequence). This CDR3 reads CASSKPDGRSAQYF. For the CDR3, the DNA is TGTGCCAGCAGCAAACCGGACGGACGAAGTGCCCAGTACTTC.

This clonotype showed up just a few times. The V gene is TRBV3-1, the J gene TRBJ2-5; D may be TRBD1 (6 bases). This CDR3 comprises 15 residues. Germline V gene sequence: CDR1 LGHDT, CDR2 YNNKEL (reference sequence). Trimming removed 0 bases at V and 5 bases at J, with 13 bases between. The CDR3 spells CASSQDRTGSETQYF. The CDR3 region has the DNA TGTGCCAGCAGCCAAGATCGAACAGGGTCTGAGACCCAGTACTTC.

The chain recombines TRBV15 with TRBJ2-7; 8 positions agree with TRBD1. The CDR3 is 14 residues long. Germline lookup yields CDR1 LNHNV and CDR2 YYDKDF (reference sequence). J was trimmed by 3 bases and V by 4 bases; bases with no gene match: 5. The CDR3 nucleotides read TGTGCCACCAGCATTGACAGGGGTTTCTACGAGCAGTACTTC. Amino acid sequence: CATSIDRGFYEQYF.

This clonotype showed up just a few times. The chain is built from TRBV6-5 and TRBJ2-3; either TRBD1 or TRBD2 may supply D (6 bases each). Trimming shortened V by 7 bases and J by 5 bases, and 13 bases separated the two germline ends. From germline, CDR1 is MNHEY and CDR2 SVGAGI. There are 13 residues in the CDR3. CDR3 residues: CASKRGGLDTQYF. The CDR3 nucleotides are TGTGCCAGCAAGCGTGGGGGGCTAGATACGCAGTATTTT.

This sequence joins TRBV20-1 and TRBJ2-7, with D maybe TRBD2 (5 bases). Germline values: CDR1 DFQATT, CDR2 SNEGSKA (reference sequence). V was clipped by 3 bases and J by 2 bases, with 20 bases between them. The CDR3 runs 16 residues. The chain's CDR3 is CSARPIRAAGTYEQYF. The DNA of the CDR3 is TGCAGTGCTAGGCCGATTCGGGCCGCCGGGACCTACGAGCAGTACTTC.